Listed below are T cell receptor beta chains from one sample, sequenced in a study of cytomegalovirus exposure and HLA in healthy donors. This table comes from immunoSEQ multiplex PCR, and its TCRdb copy is limited to in-frame clones, with some not included. Here the sample table reports 45,000 to 70,000 clones. The sample consisted of PBMCs. The source is a woman between 45 and 60 years old in good health and CMV-seropositive. Each CDR3 is given with its conserved first and last residue. Fields, in order: V gene, D gene, J gene, CDR3 protein, CDR3 DNA. D genes are given only for firm matches.

TRBV5-4,NA,TRBJ1-4,CASFNFPGLREKLFF,TGTGCCAGCTTTAATTTCCCGGGTTTGAGGGAAAAACTGTTTTTT
TRBV30,NA,TRBJ1-4,CAWSVDFATNEKLFF,TGTGCCTGGAGTGTAGACTTTGCAACTAATGAAAAACTGTTTTTT
TRBV28,NA,TRBJ1-5,CASRPGDQPQHF,TGTGCCAGCAGGCCCGGGGATCAGCCCCAGCATTTT
TRBV27,NA,TRBJ1-5,CASSLKDPTVSNQPQHF,TGTGCCAGCAGTTTAAAGGATCCGACAGTTAGCAATCAGCCCCAGCATTTT
TRBV6-6,TRBD1,TRBJ1-2,CASSPGQGGYGYTF,TGTGCCAGCAGCCCCGGACAGGGGGGATATGGCTACACCTTC
TRBV11-2,NA,TRBJ1-4,CASSLEGGSAPNEKLFF,TGTGCCAGCAGCTTAGAAGGAGGGTCGGCGCCTAATGAAAAACTGTTTTTT
TRBV7-8,TRBD2,TRBJ2-3,CASSQLGLAMTDTQYF,TGTGCCAGCAGCCAACTGGGACTAGCGATGACAGATACGCAGTATTTT
TRBV7-6,TRBD1,TRBJ1-6,CASSGSHGTGASSPLHF,TGTGCCAGCAGCGGGTCCCATGGGACAGGGGCCTCTTCACCCCTCCACTTT
TRBV5-1,TRBD1,TRBJ2-2,CASSLDTGGTGELFF,TGCGCCAGCAGCTTGGATACAGGGGGGACCGGGGAGCTGTTTTTT
TRBV7-3,NA,TRBJ2-1,CASSRQEYNEQFF,TGTGCCAGCAGCCGACAGGAGTACAATGAGCAGTTCTTC
TRBV18,NA,TRBJ1-2,CASSPLDRTNYGYTF,TGTGCCAGCTCACCACTTGACAGGACTAACTATGGCTACACCTTC
TRBV6-6,NA,TRBJ2-3,CASRIRGALTDTQYF,TGTGCCAGCAGGATACGGGGGGCCCTGACAGATACGCAGTATTTT
TRBV5-4,NA,TRBJ2-7,CASSFQGASTYEQYF,TGTGCCAGCAGCTTCCAGGGCGCAAGTACCTACGAGCAGTACTTC
TRBV19,NA,TRBJ2-6,CASSIPGFGANVLTF,TGTGCCAGTAGTATCCCAGGGTTTGGGGCCAACGTCCTGACTTTC
TRBV6-5,NA,TRBJ1-5,CASKIGQGSQPQHF,TGTGCCAGCAAAATAGGTCAGGGAAGTCAGCCCCAGCATTTT
TRBV7-8,TRBD2,TRBJ2-1,CASSSFGLAGNNEQFF,TGTGCCAGCAGCTCCTTTGGACTAGCGGGAAACAATGAGCAGTTCTTC
TRBV11-1,NA,TRBJ1-1,CASSLVAGSLEAFF,TGTGCCAGCAGCTTAGTGGCGGGATCCCTTGAAGCTTTCTTT
TRBV18,NA,TRBJ2-2,CASSLLGQMDTGELFF,TGTGCCAGCTCACTACTGGGACAAATGGACACCGGGGAGCTGTTTTTT
TRBV5-4,TRBD1,TRBJ1-2,CASSLPGGVYGYTF,TGTGCCAGCAGCTTGCCAGGGGGCGTCTATGGCTACACCTTC
TRBV7-9,NA,TRBJ1-1,CASSLRGGATNTEAFF,TGTGCCAGCAGCTTAAGGGGAGGGGCCACGAACACTGAAGCTTTCTTT
TRBV11-2,NA,TRBJ1-1,CASSLYENTEAFF,TGTGCCAGCAGCCTCTATGAGAACACTGAAGCTTTCTTT
TRBV27,NA,TRBJ2-1,CASSSGQTYNEQFF,TGTGCCAGCAGTTCCGGACAGACCTACAATGAGCAGTTCTTC
TRBV2,NA,TRBJ2-5,CASREPAEETQYF,TGTGCCAGCAGGGAACCAGCGGAAGAGACCCAGTACTTC